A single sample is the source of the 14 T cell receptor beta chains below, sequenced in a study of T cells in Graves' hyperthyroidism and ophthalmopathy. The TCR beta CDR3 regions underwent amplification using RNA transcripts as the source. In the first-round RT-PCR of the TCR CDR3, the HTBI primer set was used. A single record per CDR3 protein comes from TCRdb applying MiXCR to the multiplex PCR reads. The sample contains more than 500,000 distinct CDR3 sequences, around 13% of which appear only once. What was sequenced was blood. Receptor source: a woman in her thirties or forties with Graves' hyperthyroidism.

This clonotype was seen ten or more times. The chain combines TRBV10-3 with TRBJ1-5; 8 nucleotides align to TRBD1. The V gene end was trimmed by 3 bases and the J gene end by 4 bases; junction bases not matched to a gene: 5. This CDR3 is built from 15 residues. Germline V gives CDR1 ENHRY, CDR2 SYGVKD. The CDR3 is CAISENRQGNQPQHF. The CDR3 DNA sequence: TGTGCCATCAGTGAAAATCGACAGGGGAATCAGCCCCAGCATTTT.

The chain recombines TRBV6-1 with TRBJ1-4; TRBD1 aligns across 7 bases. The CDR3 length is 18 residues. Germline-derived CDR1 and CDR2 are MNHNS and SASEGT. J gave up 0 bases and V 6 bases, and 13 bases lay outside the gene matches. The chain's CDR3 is CASRRDSGVEATNEKLFF. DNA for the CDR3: TGTGCCAGCAGGAGGGACAGTGGAGTAGAAGCAACTAATGAAAAACTGTTTTTT.

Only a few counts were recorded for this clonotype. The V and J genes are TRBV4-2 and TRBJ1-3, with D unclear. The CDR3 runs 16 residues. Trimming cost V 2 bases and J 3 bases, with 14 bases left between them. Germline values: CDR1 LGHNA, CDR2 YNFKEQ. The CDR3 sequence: CASSQRFWNDGNTIYF. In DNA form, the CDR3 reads TGTGCCAGCAGCCAACGGTTCTGGAACGATGGAAACACCATATATTTT.

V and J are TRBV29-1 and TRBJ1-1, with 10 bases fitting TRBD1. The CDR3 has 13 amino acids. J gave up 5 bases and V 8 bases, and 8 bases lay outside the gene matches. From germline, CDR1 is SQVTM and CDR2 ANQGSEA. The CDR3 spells CSTTTGGKTEAFF. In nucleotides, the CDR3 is TGCAGCACAACGACAGGGGGCAAAACTGAAGCTTTCTTT. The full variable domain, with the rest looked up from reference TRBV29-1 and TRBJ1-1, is SAVISQKPSRDICQRGTSLTIQCQVDSQVTMMFWYRQQPGQSLTLIATANQGSEATYESGFVIDKFPISRPNLTFSTLTVSNMSPEDSSIYLCSTTTGGKTEAFFGQGTRLTVV.

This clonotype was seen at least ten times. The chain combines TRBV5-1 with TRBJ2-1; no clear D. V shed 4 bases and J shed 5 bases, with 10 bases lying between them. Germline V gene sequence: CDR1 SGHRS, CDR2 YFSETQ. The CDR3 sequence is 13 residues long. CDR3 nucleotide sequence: TGCGCCAGCAGCCGAGGCATCGACAATGAGCAGTTCTTC. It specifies CASSRGIDNEQFF.

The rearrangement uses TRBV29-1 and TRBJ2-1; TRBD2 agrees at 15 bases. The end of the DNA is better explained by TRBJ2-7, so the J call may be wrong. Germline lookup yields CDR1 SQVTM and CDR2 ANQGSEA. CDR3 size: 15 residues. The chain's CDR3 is CSARTSGREYNEQYF. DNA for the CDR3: TGCAGCGCCCGGACTAGCGGGAGGGAGTACAATGAGCAGTACTTC.

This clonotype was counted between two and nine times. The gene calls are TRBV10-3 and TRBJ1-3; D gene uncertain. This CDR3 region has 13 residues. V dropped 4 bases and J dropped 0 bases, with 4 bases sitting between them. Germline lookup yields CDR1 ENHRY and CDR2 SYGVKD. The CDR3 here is CAISVDSGNTIYF. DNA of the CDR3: TGTGCCATCAGTGTGGACTCTGGAAACACCATATATTTT.

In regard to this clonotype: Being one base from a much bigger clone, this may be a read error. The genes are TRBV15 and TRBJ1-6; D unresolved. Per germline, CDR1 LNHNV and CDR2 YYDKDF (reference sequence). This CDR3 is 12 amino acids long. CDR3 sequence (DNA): TGTGCCACCAGCAGAGAGCGATCACCCCCCCACTTT. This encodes CATSRERSPPHF.

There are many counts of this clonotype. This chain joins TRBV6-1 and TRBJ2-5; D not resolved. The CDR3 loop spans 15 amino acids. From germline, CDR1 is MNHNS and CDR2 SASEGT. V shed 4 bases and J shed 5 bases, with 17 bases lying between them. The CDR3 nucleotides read TGTGCCAGCAGTGTGATGATCGTAGAGAAGGAGACCCAGTACTTC. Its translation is CASSVMIVEKETQYF.

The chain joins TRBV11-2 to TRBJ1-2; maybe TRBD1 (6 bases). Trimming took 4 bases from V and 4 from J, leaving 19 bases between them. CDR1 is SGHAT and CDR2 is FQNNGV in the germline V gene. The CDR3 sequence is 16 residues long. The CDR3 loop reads CASSSNRDTPAYGYTF. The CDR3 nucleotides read TGTGCCAGCAGCTCCAACCGGGACACCCCCGCCTATGGCTACACCTTC.

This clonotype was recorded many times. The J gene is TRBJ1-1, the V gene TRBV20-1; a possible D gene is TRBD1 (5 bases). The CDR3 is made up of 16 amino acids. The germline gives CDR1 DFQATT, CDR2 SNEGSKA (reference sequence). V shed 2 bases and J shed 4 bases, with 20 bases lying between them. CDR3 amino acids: CSARLPGPDSSTEAFF. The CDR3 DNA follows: TGCAGTGCTAGATTACCCGGCCCAGACAGTAGCACTGAAGCTTTCTTT.

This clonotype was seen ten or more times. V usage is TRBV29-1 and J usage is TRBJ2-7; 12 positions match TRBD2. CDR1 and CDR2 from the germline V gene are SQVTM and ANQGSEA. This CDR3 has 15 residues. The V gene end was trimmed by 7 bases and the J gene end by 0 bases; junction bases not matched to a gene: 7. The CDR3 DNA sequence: TGCAGCGCAGGACTAGCGGGACGGAGCTCCTACGAGCAGTACTTC. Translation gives CSAGLAGRSSYEQYF.

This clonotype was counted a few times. The DNA of the CDR3 is TGTGCCAGCAGCCTTCTGGGGGCGACTGGTGAAGCTTTCTTT. Residues: CASSLLGATGEAFF. The chain combines TRBV7-9 with TRBJ1-1; TRBD1 might be the D (6 bases). V lost 5 bases and J lost 7, with 17 bases in between. Germline V lookup: CDR1 SEHNR, CDR2 FQNEAQ (reference sequence). This CDR3 region has 14 residues.

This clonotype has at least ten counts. CDR3 protein: CSVGSGGDEQYF. CDR3 nucleotides: TGCAGCGTTGGTTCAGGGGGAGACGAGCAGTACTTC. The rearrangement links TRBV29-1 to TRBJ2-7; 7 bases are a match to TRBD1. Trimming at V came to 4 bases and at J to 5 bases, leaving 5 bases not matched to a gene. The CDR3 is made up of 12 amino acids. CDR1 SQVTM and CDR2 ANQGSEA come from the germline V gene.